This TCR beta chain was identified during a study of shared clonotypes between healthy human individuals. Libraries were prepared by immunoSEQ multiplex PCR; TCRdb keeps only in-frame clonotypes and omits some of them. The sample comprises about a million clones, roughly 80% of which are singletons, and approximately 1.5% rests with the top ten. The authors divided CD4+ cells into CD45RA+ naive and CD45RA-negative memory subsets. CDR1 is MNHEY and CDR2 is SVGAGI in the germline V gene. Between the trimmed V and J ends, which lost 1 base and 2 bases, there was a span of 8 bases. CDR3 length: 14 residues.

The chain uses TRBV6-5 and TRBJ1-2; D remains unclear. The clonotype originates from a man aged 18 to 29 in good health. The specimen sequenced was memory CD4+ T cells sorted from blood. Subset noted: CD45RA-negative fraction. This CDR3 is CASSYFGKNYGYTF. The CDR3 region has the DNA TGTGCCAGCAGTTACTTCGGAAAAAACTATGGCTACACCTTC.